A selection of T cell receptor beta chains follows, all from one sample in a study of monozygotic twins with cystic fibrosis. The method was immunoSEQ multiplex PCR; TCRdb's version includes in-frame clones alone and lacks a portion of them. The sample shows about 14,000 clones, about 85% of them seen only once. The specimen sequenced was blood. The receptors come from a boy younger than 18 with cystic fibrosis. CDR3s include the opening cysteine and the closing phenylalanine or tryptophan. The D gene is left open where the match is weak. Some rows mark clone size as missing; the rest say once, few, many or name a class of expanded clone.

d_call	clone_size	v_call	j_call	cdr3_nt	cdr3_aa
.	once	TRBV4-1	TRBJ2-2	TGCGCCAGCAGCCAAGAATGGGGGGGACAGTCGAACACCGGGGAGCTGTTTTTT	CASSQEWGGQSNTGELFF
.	few	TRBV18	TRBJ2-2	TGTGCCAGCTCACCATCGGGGTATAGCACCGGGGAGCTGTTTTTT	CASSPSGYSTGELFF
.	.	TRBV18	TRBJ2-5	TGTGCCAGCTCACCACGGACGGGGGCAGGGGAGACCCAGTACTTC	CASSPRTGAGETQYF
.	.	TRBV14	TRBJ2-7	TGTGCCAGCAGCCTGAGTCCAGTTTCCTACGAGCAGTACTTC	CASSLSPVSYEQYF
.	.	TRBV2	TRBJ1-1	TGTGCCAGCAGTGACTTTTATCAGGGCACTGAAGCTTTCTTT	CASSDFYQGTEAFF
TRBD2	.	TRBV7-9	TRBJ2-1	TGTGCCAGCAGCTTATCCCCGGGGGGGAGGGCCCAGTACAATGAGCAGTTCTTC	CASSLSPGGRAQYNEQFF
.	once	TRBV19	TRBJ1-5	TGTGCCAGTACCCCACAAGGAAATCAGCCCCAGCATTTT	CASTPQGNQPQHF
TRBD2	.	TRBV2	TRBJ2-1	TGTGCCAGCACCGATACTAGCGGGGGGACAAATGAGCAGTTCTTC	CASTDTSGGTNEQFF
.	few	TRBV28	TRBJ2-7	TGTGCCAGCAGTTTATCTTGGGCGGGTGGGACCTACGAGCAGTACTTC	CASSLSWAGGTYEQYF
TRBD1	.	TRBV9	TRBJ1-4	TGTGCCAGCAGCGTAGGTCGGGACAGGGTTGAAAAACTGTTTTTT	CASSVGRDRVEKLFF
.	.	TRBV9	TRBJ1-3	TGTGCCAGCAGCGTAGCAGAGGAAGGTGGAAACACCATATATTTT	CASSVAEEGGNTIYF
.	once	TRBV7-3	TRBJ2-2	TGTGCCAGCAGCTTAACCCGCACCGGGGAGCTGTTTTTT	CASSLTRTGELFF
.	.	TRBV5-1	TRBJ1-4	TGCGCCAGCAGCTCGGAGCCAATCCGTGCAACTAATGAAAAACTGTTTTTT	CASSSEPIRATNEKLFF
.	.	TRBV6-6	TRBJ2-1	TGTGCCAGCAGTTACTCGCCCGTTACAGGGTTAGAGTTCTTC	CASSYSPVTGLEFF
.	few	TRBV7-6	TRBJ1-4	TGTGCCAGCAGCCGAGGGAGGACCGCCGGCGAAAAACTGTTTTTT	CASSRGRTAGEKLFF
.	.	TRBV5-1	TRBJ1-2	TGCGCCAGCAGCGGGGAGAACTATGGCTACACCTTC	CASSGENYGYTF
TRBD1	.	TRBV27	TRBJ2-7	TGTGCCAGCAGTTTCAGGGACAGACATCTTGAGCAGTACTTC	CASSFRDRHLEQYF
.	.	TRBV7-9	TRBJ2-1	TGTGCCAGCAGCGCGGGGACAGACTCCTACAATGAGCAGTTCTTC	CASSAGTDSYNEQFF
TRBD2	once	TRBV4-1	TRBJ2-7	TGCGCCAGCAGCCAAGGTTTAGCGGGTAACTCCTACGAGCAGTACTTC	CASSQGLAGNSYEQYF
.	.	TRBV27	TRBJ1-1	TGTGCCAGCAGTCCGAAGACGGGAATGAACACTGAAGCTTTCTTT	CASSPKTGMNTEAFF
.	.	TRBV4-2	TRBJ1-4	TGTGCCAGCAGCCAAGATTTATCCTCAAGGCGGGAAAAACTGTTTTTT	CASSQDLSSRREKLFF
.	few	TRBV12-5	TRBJ1-1	TGTGCTAGTGGTTTGGTCATAGGCACTGAAGCTTTCTTT	CASGLVIGTEAFF
TRBD2	.	TRBV2	TRBJ2-7	TGTGCCAGCAGCAGCTCCGGGACTAGGGGGTACGAGCAGTACTTC	CASSSSGTRGYEQYF
.	.	TRBV11-2	TRBJ1-3	TGTGCCAGCAGCCCTACAGGGTCTGGAAACACCATATATTTT	CASSPTGSGNTIYF
TRBD2	.	TRBV7-9	TRBJ2-3	TGTGCCAGCAATCGATATCGGGGAGGGGAAGATACGCAGTATTTT	CASNRYRGGEDTQYF
.	.	TRBV6-5	TRBJ1-6	TGTGCCAGCAGGGCAGACAGACGTAATTCACCCCTCCACTTT	CASRADRRNSPLHF
TRBD1	.	TRBV5-1	TRBJ1-6	TGCGCCAGCAGCGTCCGGGACAGGGCGGGACGTAATTCACCCCTCCACTTT	CASSVRDRAGRNSPLHF
.	.	TRBV18	TRBJ2-2	TGTGCCAGCTCACCGGCGGAGACCGGGGAGCTGTTTTTT	CASSPAETGELFF
.	.	TRBV28	TRBJ1-5	TGTGCCAGCAGTTCCCCCATCCCTTTCAATCAGCCCCAGCATTTT	CASSSPIPFNQPQHF
.	.	TRBV10-3	TRBJ2-6	TGTGCCATCAGTGGAGGGTCAGACTCTGGGGCCAACGTCCTGACTTTC	CAISGGSDSGANVLTF
.	once	TRBV2	TRBJ1-5	TGTGCCAGCAGTCCGGATAGGGGTTATCAGCCCCAGCATTTT	CASSPDRGYQPQHF
TRBD1	.	TRBV5-4	TRBJ1-2	TGTGCCAGCAGCTCGCCGGGACAGGTTAACTATGGCTACACCTTC	CASSSPGQVNYGYTF
.	.	TRBV15	TRBJ1-1	TGTGCCACCAGCCCGGGCCTCGAGGGGACTGAAGCTTTCTTT	CATSPGLEGTEAFF
.	.	TRBV5-1	TRBJ2-7	TGCGCCAGCAGCTTTCAGGGTACGAGGGAGCAGTACTTC	CASSFQGTREQYF
.	.	TRBV2	TRBJ1-2	TGTGCCAGCAACATAGGGAACTATGGCTACACCTTC	CASNIGNYGYTF
TRBD2	.	TRBV7-8	TRBJ2-1	TGTGCCAGCAGCTTAGGGACTAGCGGGAGAAAAGGGGATGAGCAGTTCTTC	CASSLGTSGRKGDEQFF
TRBD2	.	TRBV11-3	TRBJ2-5	TGTGCCAGCAGCTTAAGAGCGGGGCTTGGAGAGACCCAGTACTTC	CASSLRAGLGETQYF
TRBD2	.	TRBV27	TRBJ2-5	TGTGCCAGCAGTGCTACACTAGCGGGAGGCGCAGAGACCCAGTACTTC	CASSATLAGGAETQYF
TRBD1	.	TRBV29-1	TRBJ2-5	TGCAGCGTACGGACAGGGGGCCGGGAGACCCAGTACTTC	CSVRTGGRETQYF
.	.	TRBV23-1	TRBJ2-7	TGCGCCAGCAGTCAAACCCCCCCTACCCCCTACCCTTCGGGCTTC	CASSQTPPTPYPSGF
.	.	TRBV5-1	TRBJ1-4	TGCGCCAGCAGCGAGGACGGAGCAACTAATGAAAAACTGTTTTTT	CASSEDGATNEKLFF
.	.	TRBV11-2	TRBJ2-3	TGTGCCAGCAGCTTGACCCAGGGGACTCCTAACACAGATACGCAGTATTTT	CASSLTQGTPNTDTQYF
.	.	TRBV10-2	TRBJ2-5	TGCGCCAGCAGGGGATGGGTCTCTCCCCAAGAGACCCAGTACTTC	CASRGWVSPQETQYF
.	.	TRBV5-1	TRBJ2-3	TGCGCCAGCAGGGGGGGCTCCATCGCGACAGATACGCAGTATTTT	CASRGGSIATDTQYF